The present TCR beta chain was sequenced within a study of post-analysis software for immune sequencing data. Unique molecular identifiers were built into the TCR beta cDNA libraries. TCRdb used MiXCR to reprocess the PCR reads, holding one entry per CDR3 protein. Among 700,000 to 800,000 distinct CDR3 sequences listed, around 27% were seen once. This clonotype was detected a few times. The sample comprised blood. The TCR was taken from a girl aged 5 to 17 with multiple sclerosis.

The CDR3: CASSSEGLAGYTF. The CDR3 coding sequence is TGTGCCAGCAGTTCTGAGGGTTTGGCTGGCTACACCTTC. The chain combines TRBV28 with TRBJ1-2; D is ambiguous. V lost 4 bases and J lost 7, with 13 bases in between. The CDR3 runs 13 residues. Germline CDR1 and CDR2: MDHEN and SYDVKM.